A selection of T cell receptor beta chains follows, all from one sample in a study of cytomegalovirus exposure and HLA in healthy donors. TCRdb's copy holds only in-frame clones and misses some; the assay was immunoSEQ multiplex PCR. Here the sample spans about 150,000 clones, roughly 80% being singletons. Sequencing was performed on PBMCs. Source of these receptors: a man aged 30 to 39 in good health and CMV-seropositive. Both conserved end residues are part of each CDR3. A D gene is named only where the DNA matches it firmly. Size values are once, few and many counts, or a class for expanded clones, and some rows have none.

abundance	v_gene	d_gene	j_gene	CDR3aa	CDR3nt
-	TRBV29-1	TRBD1	TRBJ2-1	CSAAMGTEPYNEQFF	TGCAGCGCCGCAATGGGGACAGAGCCCTACAATGAGCAGTTCTTC
-	TRBV29-1	TRBD1	TRBJ1-3	CSVEDHRGGGNTIYF	TGCAGCGTTGAAGATCACAGGGGCGGCGGAAACACCATATATTTT
few	TRBV27	TRBD1	TRBJ2-7	CASSLYGTEPYEQYF	TGTGCCAGCAGTTTATACGGGACAGAGCCCTACGAGCAGTACTTC
-	TRBV7-9	TRBD1	TRBJ2-2	CASSLPPGQGPTGELFF	TGTGCCAGCAGCTTACCTCCGGGACAGGGGCCCACCGGGGAGCTGTTTTTT
-	TRBV5-1	-	TRBJ1-5	CASSPGDNQPQHF	TGCGCCAGCAGCCCGGGGGACAATCAGCCCCAGCATTTT
-	TRBV28	TRBD2	TRBJ2-5	CASSFPGTSGRFQETQYF	TGTGCCAGCAGTTTCCCCGGGACTAGCGGGAGGTTCCAAGAGACCCAGTACTTC
-	TRBV4-1	TRBD1	TRBJ1-5	CASSQIQGNQPQHF	TGCGCCAGCAGCCAAATACAGGGGAATCAGCCCCAGCATTTT
few	TRBV9	TRBD2	TRBJ2-4	CASSVGGGDIQYF	TGTGCCAGCAGCGTGGGGGGGGGAGACATTCAGTACTTC
-	TRBV19	-	TRBJ1-1	CASSMIRGQAFF	TGTGCCAGTAGTATGATCAGGGGACAAGCTTTCTTT
-	TRBV30	TRBD2	TRBJ2-7	CAWSSGRAGEQYF	TGTGCCTGGAGTAGCGGGAGGGCCGGGGAGCAGTACTTC
-	TRBV15	TRBD2	TRBJ2-3	CATSILAGDTDTQYF	TGTGCCACCAGCATACTAGCGGGAGACACAGATACGCAGTATTTT
-	TRBV10-2	-	TRBJ1-4	CASSESTRGEKLFF	TGCGCCAGCAGTGAGAGTACGAGAGGTGAAAAACTGTTTTTT
few	TRBV4-1	-	TRBJ2-1	CASSQDGTHCEQFF	TGCGCCAGCAGCCAAGATGGGACTCATTGTGAGCAGTTCTTC
-	TRBV9	TRBD2	TRBJ2-2	CASSVGLAGVSGELFF	TGTGCCAGCAGCGTCGGACTAGCGGGAGTTTCCGGGGAGCTGTTTTTT
-	TRBV4-1	-	TRBJ1-5	CASSLSYRDNQPQHF	TGCGCCAGCAGCCTGTCGTACAGAGACAATCAGCCCCAGCATTTT
-	TRBV7-3	TRBD2	TRBJ2-1	CASSPGTSGSEQFF	TGTGCCAGCAGCCCAGGGACTAGCGGAAGTGAGCAGTTCTTC
-	TRBV5-8	-	TRBJ2-7	CASSPGQNKYYEQYF	TGTGCCAGCAGCCCCGGACAGAACAAGTACTACGAGCAGTACTTC
-	TRBV9	TRBD2	TRBJ2-1	CASSLPGLGGNEQFF	TGTGCCAGCAGCCTTCCGGGACTAGGTGGTAATGAGCAGTTCTTC
-	TRBV5-1	TRBD1	TRBJ2-7	CASSAGTGGYEQYF	TGCGCCAGCAGCGCCGGGACAGGGGGTTACGAGCAGTACTTC
-	TRBV11-2	TRBD1	TRBJ1-1	CASSLEGDRDTEAFF	TGTGCCAGCAGCTTAGAAGGCGACAGGGACACTGAAGCTTTCTTT
-	TRBV2	-	TRBJ2-7	CASCVGLGAGGLEQYF	TGTGCCAGCTGCGTCGGATTGGGGGCTGGAGGTCTCGAGCAGTACTTC
-	TRBV9	TRBD1	TRBJ1-1	CASSPRERTGEAFF	TGTGCCAGCAGCCCCCGGGAAAGGACAGGGGAAGCTTTCTTT
-	TRBV28	-	TRBJ2-7	CASSTRNYEQYF	TGTGCCAGCAGTACGCGGAACTACGAGCAGTACTTC
-	TRBV11-2	-	TRBJ2-1	CASSPSGLYDNEQFF	TGTGCCAGCAGCCCGAGCGGGCTGTATGACAATGAGCAGTTCTTC
-	TRBV30	-	TRBJ1-5	CAWSAGEAQPQHF	TGTGCCTGGAGTGCGGGTGAAGCTCAGCCCCAGCATTTT
-	TRBV10-3	-	TRBJ2-7	CAISGRYLGEQYF	TGTGCCATCAGTGGGAGGTATCTGGGGGAGCAGTACTTC
-	TRBV28	-	TRBJ1-5	CASSLRQRDQPQHF	TGTGCCAGCAGTTTACGGCAGAGGGATCAGCCCCAGCATTTT